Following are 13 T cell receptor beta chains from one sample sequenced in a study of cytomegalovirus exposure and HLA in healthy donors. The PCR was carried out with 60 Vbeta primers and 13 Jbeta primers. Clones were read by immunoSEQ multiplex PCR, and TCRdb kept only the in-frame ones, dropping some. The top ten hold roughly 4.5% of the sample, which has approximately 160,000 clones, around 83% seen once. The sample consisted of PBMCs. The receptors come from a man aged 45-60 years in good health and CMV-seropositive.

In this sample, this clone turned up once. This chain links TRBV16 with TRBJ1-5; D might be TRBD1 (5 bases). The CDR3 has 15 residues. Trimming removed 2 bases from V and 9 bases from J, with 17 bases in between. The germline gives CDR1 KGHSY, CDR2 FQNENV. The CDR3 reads CASSQGWDGLMPQHF. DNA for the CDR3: TGTGCCAGCAGCCAAGGGTGGGACGGACTAATGCCCCAGCATTTT. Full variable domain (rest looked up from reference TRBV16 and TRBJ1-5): GEEVAQTPKHLVRGEGQKAKLYCAPIKGHSYVFWYQQVLKNEFKFLISFQNENVFDETGMPKERFSAKCLPNSPCSLEIQATKLEDSAVYFCASSQGWDGLMPQHFGDGTRLSIL.

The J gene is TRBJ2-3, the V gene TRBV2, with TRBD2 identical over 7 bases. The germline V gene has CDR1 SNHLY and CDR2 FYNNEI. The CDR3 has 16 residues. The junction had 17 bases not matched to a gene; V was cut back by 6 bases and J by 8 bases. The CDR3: CASSEPTSRSTSTQYF. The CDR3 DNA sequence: TGTGCCAGCAGCGAACCGACTAGCCGTAGCACAAGTACGCAGTATTTT.

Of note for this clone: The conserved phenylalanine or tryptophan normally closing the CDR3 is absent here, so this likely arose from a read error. Written as DNA, the CDR3 is TGTGCCAGCACCTTAGCGGGTGGGACGGGGGAGCAGTACCTC. Protein product: CASTLAGGTGEQYL. This sequence joins TRBV27 and TRBJ2-7; 7 nucleotides agree with TRBD2. The J segment lost 7 bases and the V segment lost 7 bases, leaving 13 bases of the junction unmatched. The CDR3 sequence is 14 residues long. The germline V gene has CDR1 MNHEY and CDR2 SMNVEV (reference sequence).

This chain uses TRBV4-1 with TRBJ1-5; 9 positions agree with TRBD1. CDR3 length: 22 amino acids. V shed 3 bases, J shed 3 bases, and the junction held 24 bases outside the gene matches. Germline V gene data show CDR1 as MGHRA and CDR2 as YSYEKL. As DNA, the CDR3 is TGCGCCAGCAGCCAGGTCCCGGGACAGGGATGGGGATCGGCTTATAACAATCAGCCCCAGCATTTT. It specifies CASSQVPGQGWGSAYNNQPQHF.

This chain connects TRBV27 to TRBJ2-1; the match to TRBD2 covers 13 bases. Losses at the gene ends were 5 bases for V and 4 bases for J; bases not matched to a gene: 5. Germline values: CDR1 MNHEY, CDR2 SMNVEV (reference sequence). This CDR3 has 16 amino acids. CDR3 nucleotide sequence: TGTGCCAGCAGTCCCGGGACTAGCGGGACTTACAATGAGCAGTTCTTC. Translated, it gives CASSPGTSGTYNEQFF.

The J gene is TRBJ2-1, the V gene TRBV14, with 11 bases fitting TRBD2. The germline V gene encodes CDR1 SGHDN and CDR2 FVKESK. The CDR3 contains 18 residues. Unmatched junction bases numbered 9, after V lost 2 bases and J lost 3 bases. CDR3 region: CASSQTVRLAGGYNEQFF. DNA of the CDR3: TGTGCCAGCAGCCAAACCGTGCGGCTAGCGGGGGGCTACAATGAGCAGTTCTTC. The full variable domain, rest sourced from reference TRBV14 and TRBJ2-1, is EAGVTQFPSHSVIEKGQTVTLRCDPISGHDNLYWYRRVMGKEIKFLLHFVKESKQDESGMPNNRFLAERTGGTYSTLKVQPAELEDSGVYFCASSQTVRLAGGYNEQFFGPGTRLTVL.

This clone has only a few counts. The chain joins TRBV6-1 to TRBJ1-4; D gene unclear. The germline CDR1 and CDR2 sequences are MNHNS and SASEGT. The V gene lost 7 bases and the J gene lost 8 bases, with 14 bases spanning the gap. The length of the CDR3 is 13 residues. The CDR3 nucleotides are TGTGCCAGCAAAGGCGTCCTGAGGGAAAAACTGTTTTTT. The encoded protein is CASKGVLREKLFF.

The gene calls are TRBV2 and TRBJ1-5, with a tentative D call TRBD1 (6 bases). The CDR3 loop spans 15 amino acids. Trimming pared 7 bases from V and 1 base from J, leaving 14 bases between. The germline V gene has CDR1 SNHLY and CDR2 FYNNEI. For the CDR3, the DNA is TGTGCCAGCAAGGGGGGGGCAGTAAGCAATCAGCCCCAGCATTTT. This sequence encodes CASKGGAVSNQPQHF. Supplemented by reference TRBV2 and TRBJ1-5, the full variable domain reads EPEVTQTPSHQVTQMGQEVILRCVPISNHLYFYWYRQILGQKVEFLVSFYNNEISEKSEIFDDQFSVERPDGSNFTLKIRSTKLEDSAMYFCASKGGAVSNQPQHFGDGTRLSIL.

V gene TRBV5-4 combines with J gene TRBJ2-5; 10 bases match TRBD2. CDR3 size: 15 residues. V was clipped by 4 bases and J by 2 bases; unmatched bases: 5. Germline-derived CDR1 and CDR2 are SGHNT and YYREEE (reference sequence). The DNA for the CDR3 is TGTGCCAGCAGCATTAAACTAGCGGGGCAAGAGACCCAGTACTTC. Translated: CASSIKLAGQETQYF.

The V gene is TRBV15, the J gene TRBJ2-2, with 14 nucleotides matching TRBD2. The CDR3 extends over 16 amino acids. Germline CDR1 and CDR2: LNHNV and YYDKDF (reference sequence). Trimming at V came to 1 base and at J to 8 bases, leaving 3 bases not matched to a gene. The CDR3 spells CATSRGLAGGEGELFF. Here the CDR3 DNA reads TGTGCCACCAGCAGAGGACTAGCGGGAGGGGAAGGGGAGCTGTTTTTT.

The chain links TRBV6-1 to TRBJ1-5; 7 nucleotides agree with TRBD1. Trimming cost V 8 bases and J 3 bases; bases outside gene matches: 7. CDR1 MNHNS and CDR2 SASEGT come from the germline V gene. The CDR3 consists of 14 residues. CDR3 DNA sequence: TGTGCCAGCTCGATCGGGACAGTCAATCAGCCCCAGCATTTT. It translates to CASSIGTVNQPQHF.

CDR3 in amino acids: CASSYDREGPGELFF. The CDR3 DNA sequence: TGTGCCAGCAGCTATGACAGGGAAGGACCCGGGGAGCTGTTTTTT. The genes are TRBV27 and TRBJ2-2, with 7 nucleotides matching TRBD1. V lost 6 bases to trimming and J lost 6 bases; unmatched junction nucleotides: 10. CDR3 length equals 15 residues. In germline, CDR1 is MNHEY, CDR2 SMNVEV (reference sequence).

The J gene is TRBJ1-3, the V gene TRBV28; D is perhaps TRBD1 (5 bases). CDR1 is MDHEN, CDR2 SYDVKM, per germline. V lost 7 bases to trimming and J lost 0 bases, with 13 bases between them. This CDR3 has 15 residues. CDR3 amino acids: CASTPGILSGNTIYF. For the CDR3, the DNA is TGTGCCAGCACCCCAGGGATCCTCTCTGGAAACACCATATATTTT.